Below, 7 T cell receptor beta chains from the same sample are listed, as sequenced in a study of blood T cell repertoires in COVID-19. Data came from immunoSEQ multiplex PCR; TCRdb stores just in-frame clones and leaves some out. Here the sample spans around 300,000 clones, roughly 85% being singletons. The sample comprised PBMCs or T cells enriched from blood (not recorded which). These receptors came from a woman aged 50 to 65 who had recovered from COVID-19.

This clone was recorded only once. This chain joins TRBV5-5 and TRBJ2-2; maybe TRBD1 (5 bases). The CDR3 contains 18 residues. V shed 0 bases and J shed 2 bases, with 17 bases lying between them. The germline gives CDR1 SGHKS, CDR2 YYEKEE (reference sequence). CDR3 amino acids: CASSLAIMTAFNTGELFF. CDR3 DNA sequence: TGTGCCAGCAGCTTGGCAATAATGACAGCCTTTAACACCGGGGAGCTGTTTTTT.

The V and J genes are TRBV19 and TRBJ2-2, with D uncertain. The ends were cut back, 3 bases at V and 3 bases at J, with 5 bases in the middle. Germline V lookup: CDR1 LNHDA, CDR2 SQIVND (reference sequence). The CDR3 runs 13 residues. The CDR3 sequence: CASSMADTGELFF. For the CDR3, the DNA is TGTGCCAGTAGTATGGCCGACACCGGGGAGCTGTTTTTT.

The rearrangement joins TRBV7-2 to TRBJ1-2, with a tentative D call TRBD1 (6 bases). Per the germline V gene, CDR1 is SGHTA and CDR2 is FQGNSA. V was shortened by 7 bases and J by 4 bases, with 25 bases between the two germline ends. This CDR3 has 17 amino acids. The CDR3 here is CASNNAPDSPGFYGYTF. Written as DNA, the CDR3 is TGTGCCAGCAACAACGCCCCGGACAGCCCCGGATTCTATGGCTACACCTTC.

This clone was seen once. The chain has TRBV5-4 and TRBJ2-5; 8 nucleotides agree with TRBD1. CDR3 length: 15 amino acids. Per germline, CDR1 SGHNT and CDR2 YYREEE (reference sequence). The junction had 2 bases not matched to a gene; V was cut back by 0 bases and J by 1 base. The CDR3 sequence: CASSLGGQGQETQYF. The DNA of the CDR3 is TGTGCCAGCAGCTTGGGAGGACAGGGCCAAGAGACCCAGTACTTC.

This chain connects TRBV5-1 to TRBJ1-6, with D maybe TRBD1 (6 bases). Germline CDR1 is SGHRS and CDR2 is YFSETQ. This CDR3 has 16 residues. V shed 4 bases and J shed 3 bases, with 14 bases lying between them. The CDR3 is CASSLIDRSYNSPLHF. The CDR3 DNA reads as TGCGCCAGCAGCCTGATAGACAGGAGCTATAATTCACCCCTCCACTTT. Full variable domain (missing parts from reference TRBV5-1 and TRBJ1-6): KAGVTQTPRYLIKTRGQQVTLSCSPISGHRSVSWYQQTPGQGLQFLFEYFSETQRNKGNFPGRFSGRQFSNSRSEMNVSTLELGDSALYLCASSLIDRSYNSPLHFGNGTRLTVT.

CDR3 nucleotides: TGTGCCAGCAGTTTATCGAAAAGCGGGAGGGCCGGTTTCGAGCAGTACTTC. Amino acids: CASSLSKSGRAGFEQYF. V usage is TRBV27 and J usage is TRBJ2-7, with 10 bases matching TRBD2. Trimming took 0 bases from V and 6 from J; bases not matched to a gene: 11. Per the germline V gene, CDR1 is MNHEY and CDR2 is SMNVEV (reference sequence). This CDR3 contains 17 residues.

In this sample, this clone turned up a few times. The rearrangement links TRBV9 to TRBJ1-2, with TRBD1 matching 9 bases. Germline loops: CDR1 SGDLS, CDR2 YYNGEE. The trim removed 3 bases at V and 5 bases at J, leaving 8 bases unmatched. This CDR3 comprises 15 residues. This CDR3 reads CASSENRGPIYGYTF. Written as DNA, the CDR3 is TGTGCCAGCAGCGAAAACAGGGGGCCGATTTATGGCTACACCTTC.